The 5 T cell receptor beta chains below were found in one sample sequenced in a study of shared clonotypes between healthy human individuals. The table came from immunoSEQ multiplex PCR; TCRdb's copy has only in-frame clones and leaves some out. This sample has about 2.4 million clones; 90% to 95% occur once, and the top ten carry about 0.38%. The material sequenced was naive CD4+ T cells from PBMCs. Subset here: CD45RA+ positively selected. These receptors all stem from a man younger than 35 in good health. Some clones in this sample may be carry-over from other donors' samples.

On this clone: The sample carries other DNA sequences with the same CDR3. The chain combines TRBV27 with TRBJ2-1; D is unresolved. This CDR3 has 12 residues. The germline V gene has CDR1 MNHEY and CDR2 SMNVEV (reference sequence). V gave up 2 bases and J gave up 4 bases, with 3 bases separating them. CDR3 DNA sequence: TGTGCCAGCAGTTTAGATTACAATGAGCAGTTCTTC. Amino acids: CASSLDYNEQFF.

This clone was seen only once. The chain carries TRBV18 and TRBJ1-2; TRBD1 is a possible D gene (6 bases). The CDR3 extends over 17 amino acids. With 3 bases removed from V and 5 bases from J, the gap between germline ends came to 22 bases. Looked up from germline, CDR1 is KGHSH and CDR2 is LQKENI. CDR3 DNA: TGTGCCAGCTCACCGAGCCACGGGCCCCAGGGGCTGTATGGCTACACCTTC. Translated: CASSPSHGPQGLYGYTF.

CDR3 bases: TGCAGCGCCCAAGGGGCGGGGGAGGGCCTCTACGAGCAGTACTTC. Its protein product is CSAQGAGEGLYEQYF. V usage is TRBV29-1 and J usage is TRBJ2-7; TRBD2 matches 7 bases. CDR3 length: 15 amino acids. After removal of 7 bases from V and 3 bases from J, the junction contained 15 bases not matched to a gene. Germline CDR1 reads SQVTM; CDR2 reads ANQGSEA.

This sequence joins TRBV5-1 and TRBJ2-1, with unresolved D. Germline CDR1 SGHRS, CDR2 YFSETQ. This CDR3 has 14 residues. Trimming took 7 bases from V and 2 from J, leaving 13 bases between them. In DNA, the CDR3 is TGCGCCAGCCGAATAGAGTTGGCCTACAATGAGCAGTTCTTC. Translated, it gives CASRIELAYNEQFF.

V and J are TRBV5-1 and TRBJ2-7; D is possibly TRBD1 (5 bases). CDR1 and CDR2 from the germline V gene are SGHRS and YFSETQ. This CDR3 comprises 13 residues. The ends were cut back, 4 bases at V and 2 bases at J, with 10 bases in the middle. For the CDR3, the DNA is TGCGCCAGCAGCACAGGAAACACCTACGAGCAGTACTTC. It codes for CASSTGNTYEQYF.